Listed below are T cell receptor beta chains from one sample, sequenced in a study of T cell responses to AZD1222 COVID-19 vaccine. The repertoire was sequenced with immunoSEQ multiplex PCR; TCRdb's copy has only in-frame clones and lacks some. There are some 150,000 clones in the sample; roughly 90% occur only once, and approximately 1.8% lies in the top ten. Material: peripheral blood, obtained 28 days after the second AZD1222 dose. The receptors derive from an adult who received the AZD1222 COVID-19 vaccine. CDR3s include the opening cysteine and the closing phenylalanine or tryptophan. D genes are given only for firm matches. Some rows have no size entry. The others give once, few or many, or a class for an expanded clone.

v_gene	d_gene	abundance	j_gene	CDR3aa	CDR3nt
TRBV7-2	TRBD1	.	TRBJ1-5	CASSPQTGVHRQPQHF	TGTGCCAGCAGCCCACAGACAGGGGTGCATCGGCAGCCCCAGCATTTT
TRBV7-2	.	.	TRBJ2-7	CASSLAGESSYEQYF	TGTGCCAGCAGCTTAGCTGGGGAAAGCTCCTACGAGCAGTACTTC
TRBV28	TRBD2	.	TRBJ2-3	CATKWVRLASKADTQYF	TGTGCCACCAAGTGGGTGCGACTAGCGTCGAAAGCTGATACGCAGTATTTT
TRBV9	TRBD1	.	TRBJ2-7	CASSVGTEIYEQYF	TGTGCCAGCAGCGTGGGGACAGAAATCTACGAGCAGTACTTC
TRBV27	TRBD1	.	TRBJ1-1	CASSTGVGQLNTEAFF	TGTGCCAGCAGTACCGGAGTGGGACAGCTGAACACTGAAGCTTTCTTT
TRBV4-3	.	.	TRBJ2-1	CASSQDRDLNEQFF	TGCGCCAGCAGCCAAGATAGGGACCTCAATGAGCAGTTCTTC
TRBV30	.	.	TRBJ1-1	CAWSVGGPTEAFF	TGTGCCTGGAGTGTAGGTGGGCCCACTGAAGCTTTCTTT
TRBV4-1	.	.	TRBJ1-1	CASSQARGTLNTEAFF	TGCGCCAGCAGCCAAGCCAGAGGGACACTAAACACTGAAGCTTTCTTT
TRBV5-1	.	.	TRBJ2-7	CASSSAYEQYF	TGCGCCAGCAGCTCGGCGTACGAGCAGTACTTC
TRBV7-9	TRBD2	.	TRBJ2-7	CASSLAVGLADEQYF	TGTGCCAGCAGCTTAGCGGTGGGACTAGCAGACGAGCAGTACTTC
TRBV9	.	.	TRBJ1-1	CASSVQGNTEAFF	TGTGCCAGCAGCGTGCAAGGGAACACTGAAGCTTTCTTT
TRBV11-2	TRBD2	many	TRBJ2-5	CASSLMASGSPIQETQYF	TGTGCCAGCAGCTTAATGGCTAGCGGGAGCCCGATTCAAGAGACCCAGTACTTC
TRBV18	.	.	TRBJ2-3	CASSPPGKTDTQYF	TGTGCCAGCTCACCACCGGGGAAGACAGATACGCAGTATTTT
TRBV25-1	.	once	TRBJ1-1	CASSGLGDTEAFF	TGTGCCAGCAGTGGACTCGGTGACACTGAAGCTTTCTTT
TRBV7-3	TRBD1	.	TRBJ2-3	CASRRTGGNTDTQYF	TGTGCCAGCAGACGGACAGGGGGTAACACAGATACGCAGTATTTT
TRBV5-4	.	.	TRBJ1-4	CASSEAGKLFF	TGTGCCAGCTCAGAGGCCGGGAAACTGTTTTTT
TRBV4-1	TRBD2	.	TRBJ2-3	CASSQELFKRESTDTQYF	TGCGCCAGCAGCCAAGAGTTGTTTAAGCGGGAGTCGACAGATACGCAGTATTTT
TRBV29-1	.	.	TRBJ1-1	CSVEKPENTEAFF	TGCAGCGTTGAAAAACCAGAGAACACTGAAGCTTTCTTT